One and the same sample provided the 10 T cell receptor beta chains below, sequenced in a study of blood T cell repertoires in COVID-19. Sequencing was performed with immunoSEQ multiplex PCR; in TCRdb, only in-frame clones are kept and a portion is missing. The sample lists about 130,000 clones, 85% occurring once. Sequenced sample: peripheral blood. The receptors shown here come from a woman of 80 years or more with acute or convalescent COVID-19.

The rearrangement joins TRBV18 to TRBJ1-2, with no clear D. V was trimmed by 4 bases and J by 0 bases, leaving 6 bases between them. The CDR3 runs 13 residues. CDR1 is KGHSH and CDR2 is LQKENI in the germline V gene. In DNA, the CDR3 is TGTGCCAGCTCACGAGACTCTAACTATGGCTACACCTTC. Translation gives CASSRDSNYGYTF.

This sequence joins TRBV7-9 and TRBJ1-3, with D hard to call. Germline V lookup: CDR1 SEHNR, CDR2 FQNEAQ (reference sequence). Trimming cost V 3 bases and J 5 bases, with 11 bases left between them. There are 14 residues in the CDR3. The CDR3 loop is CASSFAGFRNTIYF. The DNA of the CDR3 is TGTGCCAGCAGCTTCGCGGGGTTTAGAAACACCATATATTTT.

The chain links TRBV11-2 to TRBJ2-1, with D tentatively TRBD1 (6 bases). In germline, CDR1 is SGHAT, CDR2 FQNNGV. This CDR3 contains 18 residues. The V gene lost 4 bases and the J gene lost 7 bases, with 26 bases spanning the gap. The CDR3 region is CASSYNGQYASGVNEQFF. The CDR3 DNA sequence: TGTGCCAGCAGCTATAACGGACAGTACGCGAGTGGGGTTAATGAGCAGTTCTTC.

The chain has TRBV6-5 and TRBJ1-4; D gene unclear. This CDR3 is 10 amino acids long. Germline lookup yields CDR1 MNHEY and CDR2 SVGAGI. Trimming removed 7 bases at V and 8 bases at J, with 5 bases between. The CDR3 nucleotides are TGTGCCAGCATGGAGGAAAAACTGTTTTTT. It codes for CASMEEKLFF.

The chain recombines TRBV5-1 with TRBJ2-1; 7 nucleotides match TRBD1. Trimming cost V 7 bases and J 8 bases; bases outside gene matches: 12. CDR3 length: 14 residues. Germline V gene data show CDR1 as SGHRS and CDR2 as YFSETQ. CDR3 sequence: CASGITQGDHEQFF. The CDR3, as DNA: TGCGCCAGCGGAATTACCCAGGGGGATCATGAGCAGTTCTTC.

The CDR3 nucleotides read TGTGCCAGCAGCCGGACAGGGAACACTGAAGCTTTCTTT. Its translation is CASSRTGNTEAFF. The J gene is TRBJ1-1, the V gene TRBV12-3 or TRBV12-4, with TRBD1 matching 7 bases. The CDR3 is 13 residues long. J was trimmed by 1 base and V by 6 bases; bases with no gene match: 2.

The chain joins TRBV19 to TRBJ1-5; 9 bases map to TRBD1. Germline CDR1 reads LNHDA; CDR2 reads SQIVND (reference sequence). J was trimmed by 6 bases and V by 4 bases; bases with no gene match: 7. The CDR3 runs 15 residues. Here the CDR3 DNA reads TGTGCCAGTAGTACCGGGACAGGGCCTAGTCAGCCCCAGCATTTT. It is translated as CASSTGTGPSQPQHF. Drawing the rest from reference TRBV19 and TRBJ1-5, the complete variable domain is DGGITQSPKYLFRKEGQNVTLSCEQNLNHDAMYWYRQDPGQGLRLIYYSQIVNDFQKGDIAEGYSVSREKKESFPLTVTSAQKNPTAFYLCASSTGTGPSQPQHFGDGTRLSIL.

The rearrangement uses TRBV7-8 and TRBJ2-3; TRBD1 aligns across 9 bases. The CDR3 runs to 16 residues. The germline gives CDR1 SGHVS, CDR2 FQNEAQ. The V segment lost 6 bases and the J segment 0 bases; nucleotides outside the gene matches: 7. CDR3 region: CASRKNRGLSTDTQYF. The CDR3 nucleotides are TGTGCCAGCAGGAAAAACAGGGGGCTTAGCACAGATACGCAGTATTTT.

V and J are TRBV28 and TRBJ1-2; 12 nucleotides align to TRBD1. J lost 8 bases, V lost 7 bases, and 14 bases had no gene match. The CDR3 runs to 16 residues. CDR1 and CDR2 (germline): MDHEN, SYDVKM. The CDR3 DNA follows: TGTGCCAGCACACCCGCGGGGACAGGGGGCGTGGGCGGCTACACCTTC. It encodes CASTPAGTGGVGGYTF.

This clone appeared a few times. This chain joins TRBV5-4 and TRBJ1-2; D unresolved. This CDR3 is built from 16 residues. V was clipped by 7 bases and J by 6 bases, with 25 bases between them. CDR1 SGHNT and CDR2 YYREEE come from the germline V gene (reference sequence). CDR3 bases: TGTGCCAGCGAATTGGGAGGAGGGCCCCGTGGAAATGGCTACACCTTC. It codes for CASELGGGPRGNGYTF.